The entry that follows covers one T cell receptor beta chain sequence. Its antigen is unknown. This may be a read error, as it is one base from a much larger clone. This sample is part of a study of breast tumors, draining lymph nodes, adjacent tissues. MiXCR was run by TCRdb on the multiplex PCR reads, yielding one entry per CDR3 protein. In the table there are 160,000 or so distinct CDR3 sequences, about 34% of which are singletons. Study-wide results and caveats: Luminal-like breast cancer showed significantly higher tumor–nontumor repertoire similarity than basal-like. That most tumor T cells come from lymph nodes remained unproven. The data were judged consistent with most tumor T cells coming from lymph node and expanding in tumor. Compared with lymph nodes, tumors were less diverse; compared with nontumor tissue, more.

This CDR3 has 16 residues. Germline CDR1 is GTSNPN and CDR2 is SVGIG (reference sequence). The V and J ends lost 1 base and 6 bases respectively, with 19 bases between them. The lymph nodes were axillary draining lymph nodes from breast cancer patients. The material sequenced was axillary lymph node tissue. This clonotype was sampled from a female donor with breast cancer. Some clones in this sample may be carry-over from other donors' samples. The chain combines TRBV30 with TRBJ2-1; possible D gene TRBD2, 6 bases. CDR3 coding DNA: TGTGCCTGGAGTGCTCGAGGAGGGACCGGTTCCAATGAGCAGTTCTTC. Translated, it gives CAWSARGGTGSNEQFF. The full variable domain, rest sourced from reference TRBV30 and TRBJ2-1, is SQTIHQWPATLVQPVGSPLSLECTVEGTSNPNLYWYRQAAGRGLQLLFYSVGIGQISSEVPQNLSASRPQDRQFILSSKKLLLSDSGFYLCAWSARGGTGSNEQFFGPGTRLTVL.